The text below deals with one T cell receptor (beta chain). In its sample, this clone was seen a few times. There is no known antigen for this receptor. No much larger clonotype is one base removed from it; base qualities were not supplied. This record belongs to a study of blood T cell repertoires in COVID-19 (dated by TCRdb to the early 2020s). Regarding the study in general: Samples covering the acute and convalescent phases of COVID-19 were provided by collaborators in the United States, Italy and Spain. The prospective study material was composed of cDNA or gDNA derived from T cells, B-cell-depleted T cells, or PBMCs. The dataset comprised deeply sampled blood TCRbeta repertoires from subjects exposed to, actively infected with, or recovered from COVID-19. The repertoires were released in a freely available public database intended as a resource for research on the immune response to SARS-CoV-2. The samples were drawn from two sources: the first 160 participants of the ongoing ImmuneRACE study, and 1,000 to 1,500 subjects contributed by 6 global collaborators. Nearly every sample came with metadata listing a de-identified subject ID, COVID-19 status, age in years and sex. Where HLA class I and class II types were available, the types were taken from metadata supplied by the sample provider, not from assay-based typing. Broad study findings and their caveats: How much clinical and demographic metadata was included differed by source and by participant, and the metadata was provided uncurated.

The collaborating institutions used their own protocols to collect whole blood in K2EDTA tubes. Collaborator samples were shipped for TCRbeta analysis as frozen whole blood, isolated PBMCs, or DNA extracted from either sample type. TCRbeta CDR3 regions were amplified from genomic DNA by means of the immunoSEQ Assay, a bias-controlled multiplex PCR. On the study's bioinformatics: Within the assay, amplification of reference gene primers was used to estimate how many nucleated cells each sample contained. Sequence reads were collapsed and filtered to measure the absolute abundance of every unique TCRbeta CDR3 rearrangement. Productive Simpson clonality was computed per sample as the square root of Simpson's diversity index over productive rearrangements. TCRdb took this table from immuneACCESS and kept in-frame rearrangements with V and J called. Such tables lack part of the clones; where checked against another copy, unresolved V genes explain under half of the gap, and the rest is unexplained. V and J calls and clone size are copied from that table; D and trimming were computed from the DNA. This sample lists approximately 100,000 clones; approximately 85% were detected once. The ten largest clones capture 2% to 2.5% of the sample.

Trimming takes 2 bases off V and 4 bases off J; junction bases not matched to a gene: 2. According to the germline V gene, CDR1 reads SGHDT and CDR2 reads YYEEEE. The CDR3 numbers 15 residues from cysteine through phenylalanine. Only the CDR3 region is kept as DNA, spanning 45 bases read in frame from base 1. This TCR was sampled from a human donor in a cohort sampled during active COVID-19. The sequenced material came from peripheral blood. The chain was built from TRBV5-6 and TRBJ2-2; 10 of the junction bases match TRBD1. The base sequence is TGTGCCAGCAGCTTCCGGGACAGGGGCACCGGGGAGCTGTTTTTT. It translates as CASSFRDRGTGELFF.